One T cell receptor (beta chain) is described in this entry. Antigen specificity is unknown. The data were taken from a study of graft-versus-host responses after intestinal transplantation. Study context: Recipients were given multivisceral, liver-intestinal, or isolated intestinal transplants. After anti-thymocyte globulin induction, recipients took tacrolimus and steroids for three to four years.

Study outcomes and limitations: GvH clones turned up in recipient marrow; some had shown up first in ileum or blood. Early post-transplant HvG declines showed an association with peak circulating GvH clone levels.

Profiled with immunoSEQ multiplex PCR; TCRdb holds only in-frame clones, not every one. Found here are about 120,000 clones, just under 95% of them singletons; the top ten hold around 0.12%. Deletions cut 0 bases from V and 0 bases from J, with 7 bases between. The CDR3 is 15 amino acids. Germline-derived CDR1 and CDR2 are SGDLS and YYNGEE. The TCR sequence derives from a human donor who received an intestinal transplant. Material: unstimulated CD4+ T cells sorted from spleen or lymph node cells, obtained before intestinal transplant. The chain carries TRBV9 and TRBJ1-3, with D perhaps matching TRBD1 (5 bases). CDR3 residues: CASSVGGSSGNTIYF. CDR3 DNA: TGTGCCAGCAGCGTAGGGGGCAGCTCTGGAAACACCATATATTTT.